This TCR beta chain was captured by sequencing in a study of T-cell reconstitution after alpha-beta-depleted transplantation in children. Ten or more counts support this clonotype. Germline assignment: CDR1 SQVTM and CDR2 ANQGSEA. Unmatched junction bases numbered 11, after V lost 6 bases and J lost 0 bases. The CDR3 runs to 17 residues. For TCRbeta, the library was prepared with unique molecular identifiers. TCRdb re-called the PCR reads through MiXCR, storing one row per CDR3 protein. The sample carries over 550,000 distinct CDR3 sequences, over 9.5% recorded once. This specimen was PBMCs from the stem cell graft donor, taken from the stem cell graft. The V and J genes are TRBV29-1 and TRBJ2-3; 11 bases map to TRBD1. The TCR comes from a human donor who donated a stem cell graft to a child with acute myeloid leukemia. The CDR3 is CSVPRGTGGFSTDTQYF. Written as DNA, the CDR3 is TGCAGCGTCCCGAGGGGGACAGGGGGTTTTAGCACAGATACGCAGTATTTT.